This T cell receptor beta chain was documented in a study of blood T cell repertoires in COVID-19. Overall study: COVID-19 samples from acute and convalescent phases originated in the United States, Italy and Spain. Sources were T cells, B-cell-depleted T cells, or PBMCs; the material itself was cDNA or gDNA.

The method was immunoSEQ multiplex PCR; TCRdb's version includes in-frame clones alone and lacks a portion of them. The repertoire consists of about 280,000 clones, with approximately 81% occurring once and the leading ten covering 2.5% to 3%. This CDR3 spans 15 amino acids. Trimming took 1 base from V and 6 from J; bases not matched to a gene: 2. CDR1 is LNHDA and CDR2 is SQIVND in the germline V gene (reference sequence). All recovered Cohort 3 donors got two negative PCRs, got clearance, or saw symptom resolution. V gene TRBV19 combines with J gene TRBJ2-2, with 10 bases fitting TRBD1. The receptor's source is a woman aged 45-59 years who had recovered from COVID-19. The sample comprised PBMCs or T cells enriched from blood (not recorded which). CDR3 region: CASSIGQGAAGELFF. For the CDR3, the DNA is TGTGCCAGTAGTATAGGACAGGGGGCGGCCGGGGAGCTGTTTTTT.